Described below is a single T cell receptor (beta chain) sequence and its context. The sample comes from a study of CD8 T cells in Susac syndrome. Roughly 0.45 to 1 ug RNA was reverse transcribed with random hexamers. One entry per CDR3 protein, called by TCRdb with MiXCR from the immunoSEQ multiplex PCR reads. This sample carries fewer than 150,000 distinct CDR3 sequences, under 95% of them seen once, and the ten largest clones take around 0.25%. The CDR3 covers 13 residues. V dropped 9 bases and J dropped 0 bases, with 12 bases sitting between them. Germline CDR1 reads MNHEY; CDR2 reads SVGEGT. V is TRBV6-2 or TRBV6-3 and J is TRBJ2-7; possibly TRBD1 or TRBD2 for D (5 bases each). This sequence originates from a human donor with multiple sclerosis. The sample taken for sequencing was CD8+ T cells from PBMCs. CDR3 bases: TGTGCCAGTAGGGACGGGACCTCCTACGAGCAGTACTTC. It yields the protein CASRDGTSYEQYF.